The clone carrying this T cell receptor (beta chain) was seen a handful of times. Antigen specificity is unknown. These data are taken from a study of cytotoxic CD8 clonotypes in ibrutinib-treated CLL. Study-wide results and caveats: The study found public clonotypes uncommon, contracting or stable on treatment.

This CDR3 has 14 amino acids. Per germline, CDR1 SGHTA and CDR2 FQGNSA. Trimming pared 2 bases from V and 5 bases from J, leaving 10 bases between. T cells were sequenced at a targeted depth of 1 in 200,000 to 1 in 1 million. TCRdb's copy holds only in-frame clones and misses some; the assay was immunoSEQ multiplex PCR. The table has 250,000 to 350,000 clones, 60% to 80% seen once. This rearrangement joins TRBV7-2 to TRBJ2-1; D is possibly TRBD1 (5 bases). The receptor comes from a human donor with chronic lymphocytic leukemia. This specimen consisted of PBMCs, obtained at disease progression, from a patient treated with ibrutinib. DNA for the CDR3: TGTGCCAGCAGCTTACAGGGTGGGGACAATGAGCAGTTCTTC. Its translation: CASSLQGGDNEQFF.